Below, one T cell receptor beta chain is given with its context. Its antigen is unknown. The source material, RNA transcripts, was used to amplify TCR beta CDR3 regions. TCR CDR3 regions were first amplified by RT-PCR with HTBI primers. TCRdb used MiXCR to reprocess the multiplex PCR reads, holding one entry per CDR3 protein. Of around 500,000 distinct CDR3 sequences in the sample, under 15% were seen once. This entry belongs to a study of T cells in Graves' hyperthyroidism and ophthalmopathy. The study's findings and limits: A 13 V-J signature model discriminated ophthalmopathy versus stable hyperthyroidism.

The trim removed 8 bases at V and 0 bases at J, leaving 10 bases unmatched. The CDR3 is made up of 16 amino acids. Germline values: CDR1 MDHEN, CDR2 SYDVKM. The gene calls are TRBV28 and TRBJ1-5; 7 bases are shared with TRBD1. Specimen: blood. This receptor was taken from a woman between 18 and 29 years old with Graves' hyperthyroidism. CDR3 DNA sequence: TGTGCCAGCTCCAGCAGGGGGATCTATAGCAATCAGCCCCAGCATTTT. Encoded protein: CASSSRGIYSNQPQHF.